This note documents a single T cell receptor beta chain sequence. Its antigen is undetermined. These data belong to a study of cytomegalovirus exposure and HLA in healthy donors. Study information: Inside one of the first data releases sat tens of millions of unique TCRs taken from HLA-typed donors. Points from the study as a whole: The sole available immune exposure information was CMV serostatus. TCR association rates varied by HLA locus in a later analysis, with DRB1 highest and HLA-C lowest.

The germline V gene encodes CDR1 MNHNS and CDR2 SASEGT. Trimming pared 7 bases from V and 3 bases from J, leaving 6 bases between. CDR3 length: 12 residues. The PCR used 60 Vbeta and 13 Jbeta primers. The assay was immunoSEQ multiplex PCR, and TCRdb's table has in-frame clones only and misses some. The sample includes fewer than 200,000 clones, 75% to 85% of them seen just once. The TCR originated in a female donor in good health and CMV-seronegative. The chain couples TRBV6-1 to TRBJ2-2; D remains unclear. The sequenced sample was PBMCs. The DNA of the CDR3 is TGTGCCAGCATTTCTCACACCGGGGAGCTGTTTTTT. Amino acids: CASISHTGELFF.